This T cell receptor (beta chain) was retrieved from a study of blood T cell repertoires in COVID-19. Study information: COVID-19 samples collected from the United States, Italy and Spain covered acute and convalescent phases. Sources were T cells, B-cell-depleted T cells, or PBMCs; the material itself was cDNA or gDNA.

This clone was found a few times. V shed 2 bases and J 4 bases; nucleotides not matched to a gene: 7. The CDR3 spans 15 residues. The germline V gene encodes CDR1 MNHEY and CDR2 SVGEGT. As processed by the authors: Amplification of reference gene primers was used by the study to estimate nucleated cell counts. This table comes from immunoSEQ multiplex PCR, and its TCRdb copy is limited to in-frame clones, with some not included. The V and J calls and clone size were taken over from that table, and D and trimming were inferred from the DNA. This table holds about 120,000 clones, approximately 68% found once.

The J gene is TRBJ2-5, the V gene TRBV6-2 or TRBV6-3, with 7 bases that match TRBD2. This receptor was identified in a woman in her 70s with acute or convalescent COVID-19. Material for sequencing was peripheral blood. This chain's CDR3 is CASSYGAGVRETQYF. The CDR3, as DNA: TGTGCCAGCAGTTACGGGGCGGGAGTAAGAGAGACCCAGTACTTC.